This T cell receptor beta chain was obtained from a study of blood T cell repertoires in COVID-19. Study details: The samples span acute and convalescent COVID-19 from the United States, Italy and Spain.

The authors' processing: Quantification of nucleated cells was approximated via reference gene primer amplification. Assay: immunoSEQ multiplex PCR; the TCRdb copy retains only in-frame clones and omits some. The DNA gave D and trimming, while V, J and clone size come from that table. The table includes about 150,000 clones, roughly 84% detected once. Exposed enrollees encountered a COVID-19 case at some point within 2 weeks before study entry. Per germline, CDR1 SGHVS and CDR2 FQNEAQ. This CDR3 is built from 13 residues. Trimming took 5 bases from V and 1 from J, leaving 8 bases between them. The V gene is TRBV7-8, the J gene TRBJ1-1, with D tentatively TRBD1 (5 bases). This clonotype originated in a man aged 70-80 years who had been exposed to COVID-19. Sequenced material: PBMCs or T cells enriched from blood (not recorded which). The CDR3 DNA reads TGTGCCAGCAGCCTAGGGGCGAACACTGAAGCTTTCTTT. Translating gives CASSLGANTEAFF.